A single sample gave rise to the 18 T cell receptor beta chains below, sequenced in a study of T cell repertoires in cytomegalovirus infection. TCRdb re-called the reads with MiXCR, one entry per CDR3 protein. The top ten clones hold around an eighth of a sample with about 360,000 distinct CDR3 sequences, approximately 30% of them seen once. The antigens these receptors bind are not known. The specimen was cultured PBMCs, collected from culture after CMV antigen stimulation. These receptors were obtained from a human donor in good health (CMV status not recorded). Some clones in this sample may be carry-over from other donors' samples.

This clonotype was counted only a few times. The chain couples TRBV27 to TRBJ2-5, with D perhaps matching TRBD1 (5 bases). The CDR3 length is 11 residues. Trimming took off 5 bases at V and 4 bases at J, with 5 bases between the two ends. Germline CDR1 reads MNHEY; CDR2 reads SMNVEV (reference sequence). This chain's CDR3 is CASSTGETQYF. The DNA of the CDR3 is TGTGCCAGCAGTACAGGAGAGACCCAGTACTTC.

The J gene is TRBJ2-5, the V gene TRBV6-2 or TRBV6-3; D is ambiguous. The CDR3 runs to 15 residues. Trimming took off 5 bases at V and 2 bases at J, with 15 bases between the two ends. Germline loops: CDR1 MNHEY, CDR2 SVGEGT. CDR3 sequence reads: CASSHAQARQETQYF. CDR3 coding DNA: TGTGCCAGCAGTCATGCTCAAGCGAGACAAGAGACCCAGTACTTC.

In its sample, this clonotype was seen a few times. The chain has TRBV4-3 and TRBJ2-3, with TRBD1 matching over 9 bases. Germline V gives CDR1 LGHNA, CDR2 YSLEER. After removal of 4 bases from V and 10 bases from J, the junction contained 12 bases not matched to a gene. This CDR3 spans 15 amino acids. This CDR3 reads CASSRQGVVRTAQYF. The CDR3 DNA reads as TGCGCCAGCAGCCGACAGGGGGTCGTCAGAACTGCGCAGTATTTT.

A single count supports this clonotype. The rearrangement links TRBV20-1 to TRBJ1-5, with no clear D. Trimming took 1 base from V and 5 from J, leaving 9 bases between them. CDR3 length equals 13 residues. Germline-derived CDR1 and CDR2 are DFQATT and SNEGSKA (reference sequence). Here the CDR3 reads CSARGAEDQPQHF. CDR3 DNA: TGCAGTGCTAGAGGGGCCGAAGATCAGCCCCAGCATTTT.

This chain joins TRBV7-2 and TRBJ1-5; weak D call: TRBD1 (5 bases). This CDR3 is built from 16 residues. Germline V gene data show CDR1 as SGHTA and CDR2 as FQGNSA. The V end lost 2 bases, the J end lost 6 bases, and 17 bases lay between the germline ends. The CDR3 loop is CASSLSAAGVGQPQHF. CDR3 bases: TGTGCCAGCAGCTTATCAGCAGCGGGGGTAGGTCAGCCCCAGCATTTT.

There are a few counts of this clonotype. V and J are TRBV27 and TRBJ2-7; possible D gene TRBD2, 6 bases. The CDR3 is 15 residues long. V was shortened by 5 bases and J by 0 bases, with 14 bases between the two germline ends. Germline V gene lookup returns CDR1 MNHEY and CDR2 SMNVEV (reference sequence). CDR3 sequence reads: CASSVGTGGSYEQYF. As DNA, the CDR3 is TGTGCCAGCAGTGTGGGGACTGGAGGCTCCTACGAGCAGTACTTC.

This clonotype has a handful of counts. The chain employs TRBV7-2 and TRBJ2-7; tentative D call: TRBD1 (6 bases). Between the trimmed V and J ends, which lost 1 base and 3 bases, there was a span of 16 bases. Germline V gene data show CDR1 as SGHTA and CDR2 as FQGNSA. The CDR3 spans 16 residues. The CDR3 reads CASSLVGAGECYEQYF. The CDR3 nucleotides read TGTGCCAGCAGCTTAGTGGGGGCAGGGGAGTGCTACGAGCAGTACTTC.

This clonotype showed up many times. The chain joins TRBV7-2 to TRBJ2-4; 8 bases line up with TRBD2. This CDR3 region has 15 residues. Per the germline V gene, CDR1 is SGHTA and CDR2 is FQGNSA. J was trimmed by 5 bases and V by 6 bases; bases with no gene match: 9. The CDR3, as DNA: TGTGCCAGCAGACCGAGCGGGAGCACTCAAAACATTCAGTACTTC. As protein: CASRPSGSTQNIQYF. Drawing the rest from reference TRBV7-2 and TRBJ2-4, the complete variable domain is GAGVSQSPSNKVTEKGKDVELRCDPISGHTALYWYRQSLGQGLEFLIYFQGNSAPDKSGLPSDRFSAERTGGSVSTLTIQRTQQEDSAVYLCASRPSGSTQNIQYFGAGTRLSVL.

CDR3 region: CATSDLPGYTF. Written as DNA, the CDR3 is TGTGCCACCAGTGATTTGCCAGGCTACACCTTC. The gene calls are TRBV24-1 and TRBJ1-2, with D unresolved. The V end was cut by 0 bases, the J end by 8 bases, with 3 bases between. The CDR3 has 11 residues. Germline V lookup: CDR1 KGHDR, CDR2 SFDVKD.

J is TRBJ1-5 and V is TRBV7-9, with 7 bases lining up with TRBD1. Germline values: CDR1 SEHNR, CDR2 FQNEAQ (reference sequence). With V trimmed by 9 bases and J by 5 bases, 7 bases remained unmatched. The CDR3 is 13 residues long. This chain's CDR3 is CARITGADQPQHF. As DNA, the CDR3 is TGTGCCAGGATTACAGGGGCGGATCAGCCCCAGCATTTT.

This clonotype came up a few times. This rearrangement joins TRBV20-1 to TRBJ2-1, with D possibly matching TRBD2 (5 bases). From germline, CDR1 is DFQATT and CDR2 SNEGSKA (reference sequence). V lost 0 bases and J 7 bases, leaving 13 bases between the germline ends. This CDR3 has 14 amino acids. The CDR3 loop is CSARDLFQRNEQFF. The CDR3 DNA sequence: TGCAGTGCTAGAGATCTATTTCAGCGGAATGAGCAGTTCTTC.

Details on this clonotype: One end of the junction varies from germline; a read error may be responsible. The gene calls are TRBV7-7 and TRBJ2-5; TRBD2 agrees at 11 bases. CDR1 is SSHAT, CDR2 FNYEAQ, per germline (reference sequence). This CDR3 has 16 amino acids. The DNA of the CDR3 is TGTGCTAGCAGCTTAGAGCGTCCTAGCGGGAGGAAGACCCAGTACTTC. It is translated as CASSLERPSGRKTQYF.

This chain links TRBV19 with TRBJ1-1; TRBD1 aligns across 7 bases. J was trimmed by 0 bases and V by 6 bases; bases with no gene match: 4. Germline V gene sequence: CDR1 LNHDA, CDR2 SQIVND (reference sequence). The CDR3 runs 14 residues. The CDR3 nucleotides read TGTGCCAGTAGCGTTCAGGGGGTGAACACTGAAGCTTTCTTT. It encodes CASSVQGVNTEAFF.

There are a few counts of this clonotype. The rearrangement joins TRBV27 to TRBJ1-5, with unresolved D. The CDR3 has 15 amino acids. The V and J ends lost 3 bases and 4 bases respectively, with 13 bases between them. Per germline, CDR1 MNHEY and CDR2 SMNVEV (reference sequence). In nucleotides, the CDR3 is TGTGCCAGCAGTTTGGCCTCCTCGAGGAATCAGCCCCAGCATTTT. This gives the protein CASSLASSRNQPQHF.

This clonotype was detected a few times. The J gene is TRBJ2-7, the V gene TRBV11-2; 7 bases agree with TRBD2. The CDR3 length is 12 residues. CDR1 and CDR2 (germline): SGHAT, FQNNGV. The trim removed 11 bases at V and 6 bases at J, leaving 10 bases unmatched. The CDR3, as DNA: TGTGCCTGGCGGGAGATGACGGGCGAGCAGTACTTC. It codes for CAWREMTGEQYF.

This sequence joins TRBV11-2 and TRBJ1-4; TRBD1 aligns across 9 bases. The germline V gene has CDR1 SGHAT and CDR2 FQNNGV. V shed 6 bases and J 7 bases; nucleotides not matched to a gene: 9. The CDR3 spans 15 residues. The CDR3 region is CASRPLGTGREKLFF. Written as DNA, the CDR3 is TGTGCCAGCAGACCCCTTGGGACAGGGCGTGAAAAACTGTTTTTT.

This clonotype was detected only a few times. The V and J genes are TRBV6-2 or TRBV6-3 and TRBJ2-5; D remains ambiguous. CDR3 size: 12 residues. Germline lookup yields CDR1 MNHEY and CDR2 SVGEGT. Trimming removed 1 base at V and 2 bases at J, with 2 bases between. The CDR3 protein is CASSYLQETQYF. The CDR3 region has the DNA TGTGCCAGCAGTTACTTACAAGAGACCCAGTACTTC.

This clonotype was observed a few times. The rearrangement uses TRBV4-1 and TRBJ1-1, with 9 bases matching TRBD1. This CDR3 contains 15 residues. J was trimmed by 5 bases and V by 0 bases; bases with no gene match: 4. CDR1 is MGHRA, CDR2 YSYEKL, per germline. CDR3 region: CASSQDWTGVTEAFF. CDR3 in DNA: TGCGCCAGCAGCCAAGACTGGACAGGGGTGACTGAAGCTTTCTTT.